A selection of T cell receptor beta chains follows, all from one sample in a study of blood T cell repertoires in COVID-19. Some clones are missing from TCRdb's copy, which holds only in-frame ones; the method was immunoSEQ multiplex PCR. This table has some 250,000 clones, 70% to 90% appearing once. Sequences were obtained from peripheral blood. All receptors come from a woman between 40 and 55 years old who had recovered from COVID-19. CDR3s include the opening cysteine and the closing phenylalanine or tryptophan. D genes are given only for firm matches. Not all rows give a size; the values are once, few, many and, for expanded clones, a class.

j_call	cdr3_length	v_call	clone_size	d_call	cdr3_nt	cdr3_aa
TRBJ2-6	15	TRBV11-2	.	.	TGTGCCAGCAGGAACAGCGGCTCTGGGGCCAACGTCCTGACTTTC	CASRNSGSGANVLTF
TRBJ1-1	14	TRBV30	.	.	TGTGCCTGGACCCGCTGGGGGGGGAACACTGAAGCTTTCTTT	CAWTRWGGNTEAFF
TRBJ1-5	14	TRBV2	.	TRBD1	TGTGCCAGCAGACCAACAGGGGGCAATCAGCCCCAGCATTTT	CASRPTGGNQPQHF
TRBJ1-2	15	TRBV7-8	once	.	TGTGCCAGCAGCCCCAGGGTGGTTAGGGGCTATGGCTACACCTTC	CASSPRVVRGYGYTF
TRBJ1-2	13	TRBV27	once	TRBD1	TGTGCCAGCAGTCCTCAGGGGGCCCACCCCTACACCTTC	CASSPQGAHPYTF
TRBJ2-1	16	TRBV18	.	.	TGTGCCAGCTCACCACCGGGCAGGGTGGCGTACAATGAGCAGTTCTTC	CASSPPGRVAYNEQFF
TRBJ1-4	15	TRBV14	.	TRBD1	TGTGCCAGCAGCCAAGGGGGGGACAGGAATGAAAAACTGTTTTTT	CASSQGGDRNEKLFF
TRBJ2-3	18	TRBV9	.	TRBD1	TGTGCCAGCAGCGTAGTAGGATGGGGACAGGGGGCCTCAGATACGCAGTATTTT	CASSVVGWGQGASDTQYF
TRBJ2-7	13	TRBV19	few	.	TGTGCCAGTAGTATCTTTGGTCGGGGGGAGCAGTACTTC	CASSIFGRGEQYF
TRBJ1-3	14	TRBV5-6	.	.	TGTGCCACAACGGGGGGACACTCTGGAAACACCATATATTTT	CATTGGHSGNTIYF
TRBJ1-4	13	TRBV14	.	.	TGTGCCAGCAGCCGAGGGTGGAATGAAAAACTGTTTTTT	CASSRGWNEKLFF
TRBJ1-2	13	TRBV6-1	.	TRBD1	TGTGCCAGCAGTGATACAGGGGGATATGGCTACACCTTC	CASSDTGGYGYTF
TRBJ2-2	19	TRBV12-5	.	TRBD2	TGTGCTAGTGGTTCGAACCCGGGACTAGCGGGAGGGGGCACCGGGGAGCTGTTTTTT	CASGSNPGLAGGGTGELFF
TRBJ1-1	16	TRBV7-9	.	.	TGTGCCAGCAGCTTAAGGATCCCGGGTAATCGGACTGAAGCTTTCTTT	CASSLRIPGNRTEAFF
TRBJ2-1	18	TRBV4-1	.	.	TGCGCCAGCAGCAAAGCGCCCCCATCACCCGCGGGATACAATGAGCAGTTCTTC	CASSKAPPSPAGYNEQFF
TRBJ2-5	14	TRBV11-3	.	.	TGTGCCAGCAACCTTCGACAGGTCCAAGAGACCCAGTACTTC	CASNLRQVQETQYF
TRBJ2-3	13	TRBV7-8	once	.	TGTGCCAGCGGGGGGGCTACCACAGATACGCAGTATTTT	CASGGATTDTQYF
TRBJ2-3	12	TRBV12-3/TRBV12-4	.	.	TGTGCCAGCAGTCCCCGGGGAGATACGCAGTATTTT	CASSPRGDTQYF
TRBJ2-2	15	TRBV5-6	.	.	TGTGCCAGCAGCCCCCCCGGGACAACCACCGGGGAGCTGTTTTTT	CASSPPGTTTGELFF
TRBJ1-2	14	TRBV11-2	.	.	TGTGCCAGCAGCTTATCCTCAGGGTTGGATGGCTACACCTTC	CASSLSSGLDGYTF
TRBJ1-2	18	TRBV15	.	TRBD1	TGTGCCACCAGCAGCGGAACCACCCCGGGACAGGGGAGCTATGGCTACACCTTC	CATSSGTTPGQGSYGYTF
TRBJ1-1	13	TRBV3-1/TRBV3-2	.	.	TGTGCCAGCAGCCAGGGGGCGCGGTCTGAAGCTTTCTTT	CASSQGARSEAFF